The rows below give T cell receptor beta chains drawn from one sample of a study of blood T cell repertoires in COVID-19. Clones were read by immunoSEQ multiplex PCR, and TCRdb kept only the in-frame ones, dropping some. The repertoire holds 85,000 to 90,000 clones, with around 80% as singletons. Input material: peripheral blood. These receptors were taken from a woman older than 75 with acute or convalescent COVID-19. The CDR3 runs from the conserved cysteine through the conserved F or W. The order of the fields is V gene, D gene, J gene, CDR3 length, clone size, CDR3 protein, CDR3 DNA. A D gene is named only where the DNA matches it firmly. Size is stated for part of the rows, as once, few or many counts, or as a class when the clone is expanded.

TRBV24-1	-	TRBJ2-6	16	-	CAPWGHPNSGANVLTF	TGTGCCCCATGGGGACACCCAAACTCTGGGGCCAACGTCCTGACTTTC
TRBV11-2	-	TRBJ1-6	13	-	CASRTTYNSPLHF	TGTGCCAGCAGGACAACTTATAATTCACCCCTCCACTTT
TRBV7-8	TRBD2	TRBJ2-3	14	-	CASLRGGSTDTQYF	TGTGCCAGTTTGCGGGGGGGGAGCACAGATACGCAGTATTTT
TRBV6-6	TRBD1	TRBJ2-1	15	-	CASSARGQEYNEQFF	TGTGCCAGCAGTGCCCGAGGACAGGAATACAATGAGCAGTTCTTC
TRBV7-2	-	TRBJ1-6	13	-	CASSSGRGSPLHF	TGTGCCAGCAGCTCGGGGAGGGGGTCACCCCTCCACTTT
TRBV7-9	TRBD1	TRBJ2-3	13	few	CAGAGTGADTQYF	TGTGCCGGAGCGGGGACAGGGGCAGATACGCAGTATTTT
TRBV10-3	-	TRBJ2-3	15	-	CATLKIAGITDTQYF	TGTGCCACCTTGAAGATCGCGGGGATTACAGATACGCAGTATTTT
TRBV18	-	TRBJ2-7	14	-	CASSPSALRGEQYF	TGTGCCAGCTCCCCCAGCGCCCTCCGGGGGGAGCAGTACTTC
TRBV3-1/TRBV3-2	TRBD1	TRBJ2-2	17	-	CASSPLWGTGRSGELFF	TGTGCCAGCAGCCCCCTTTGGGGGACAGGGCGTTCCGGGGAGCTGTTTTTT
TRBV6-1	-	TRBJ2-1	16	-	CASSEVFRISYNEQFF	TGTGCCAGCAGTGAAGTATTCAGAATCTCCTACAATGAGCAGTTCTTC
TRBV28	-	TRBJ2-3	15	-	CASSLSPLWPDTQYF	TGTGCCAGCAGTTTAAGTCCCCTGTGGCCTGATACGCAGTATTTT
TRBV6-5	-	TRBJ1-5	14	few	CASTPSWGGQPQHF	TGTGCCAGCACCCCTAGCTGGGGGGGTCAGCCCCAGCATTTT
TRBV29-1	TRBD2	TRBJ2-3	16	-	CSVAGLAGGPTDTQYF	TGCAGCGTGGCGGGACTAGCGGGAGGGCCCACCGATACGCAGTATTTT
TRBV27	-	TRBJ2-7	13	-	CASSGGGGAEQYF	TGTGCCAGCAGTGGCGGCGGAGGAGCCGAGCAGTACTTC
TRBV12-3/TRBV12-4	TRBD1	TRBJ1-2	13	-	CASSPGGNYGYTF	TGTGCCAGCAGTCCAGGGGGCAACTATGGCTACACCTTC
TRBV28	-	TRBJ2-7	12	-	CASSVLAREQYF	TGTGCCAGCAGTGTGCTAGCTCGTGAGCAGTACTTC
TRBV27	TRBD1	TRBJ1-1	14	-	CASSFGQGNTEAFF	TGTGCCAGCAGTTTCGGACAGGGGAACACTGAAGCTTTCTTT
TRBV5-1	-	TRBJ1-3	15	-	CASSPTGNSGNTIYF	TGCGCCAGCAGCCCGACAGGAAACTCTGGAAACACCATATATTTT
TRBV2	TRBD1	TRBJ1-5	15	-	CASSKDRTTNQPQHF	TGTGCCAGCAGTAAGGACAGGACTACGAATCAGCCCCAGCATTTT
TRBV20-1	-	TRBJ2-3	13	-	CSASFGGPDTQYF	TGCAGTGCTAGTTTTGGGGGCCCCGATACGCAGTATTTT
TRBV7-2	TRBD2	TRBJ2-2	19	-	CASSLATSGNLLGTGELFF	TGTGCCAGCAGCTTAGCGACTAGCGGGAACTTACTGGGCACCGGGGAGCTGTTTTTT
TRBV4-2	-	TRBJ1-5	15	few	CASSQDGQGNQPQHF	TGTGCCAGCAGCCAAGATGGGCAGGGGAATCAGCCCCAGCATTTT
TRBV5-1	TRBD2	TRBJ2-1	18	-	CASRYGLAGGAGSNEQFF	TGCGCCAGCAGATATGGACTAGCGGGAGGAGCAGGGAGCAATGAGCAGTTCTTC
TRBV18	TRBD1	TRBJ2-2	19	-	CASSLLPGQGAPNTGELFF	TGTGCCAGCTCACTACTCCCGGGACAGGGGGCCCCGAACACCGGGGAGCTGTTTTTT
TRBV11-2	TRBD2	TRBJ2-3	16	-	CASSPKLAGVADTQYF	TGTGCCAGCAGCCCTAAACTAGCGGGGGTTGCAGATACGCAGTATTTT
TRBV28	-	TRBJ1-2	11	-	CASQALYGYTF	TGTGCCAGCCAGGCCCTCTATGGCTACACCTTC
TRBV29-1	-	TRBJ2-3	13	-	CSVETGSTDTQYF	TGCAGCGTTGAAACGGGAAGCACAGATACGCAGTATTTT
TRBV19	TRBD1	TRBJ1-5	18	-	CASSIIASAGGRNQPQHF	TGTGCCAGTAGTATCATTGCCTCGGCAGGGGGAAGGAATCAGCCCCAGCATTTT
TRBV18	TRBD2	TRBJ2-1	18	-	CASSLLGSGGDAYNEQFF	TGTGCCAGCTCACTCTTAGGTAGCGGGGGAGACGCCTACAATGAGCAGTTCTTC
TRBV19	-	TRBJ2-3	11	-	CASRARDTQYF	TGTGCCAGTAGAGCTCGAGATACGCAGTATTTT
TRBV7-9	TRBD1	TRBJ1-1	15	few	CASSLGTGGGTEAFF	TGTGCCAGCAGCTTAGGGACAGGGGGCGGCACTGAAGCTTTCTTT
TRBV5-1	-	TRBJ2-2	14	-	CASSRAQGSGELFF	TGCGCCAGCAGCAGGGCACAGGGATCGGGGGAGCTGTTTTTT
TRBV6-2/TRBV6-3	-	TRBJ2-7	13	-	CASSPNGPQEQYF	TGTGCCAGCAGCCCCAATGGCCCCCAAGAGCAGTACTTC
TRBV2	TRBD1	TRBJ1-2	15	-	CASSNPGQGEFGYTF	TGTGCCAGCAGTAACCCGGGACAGGGGGAATTTGGCTACACCTTC
TRBV6-5	TRBD1	TRBJ1-2	14	-	CASTTGVGNYGYTF	TGTGCCAGCACCACAGGGGTGGGGAACTATGGCTACACCTTC
TRBV11-2	TRBD2	TRBJ2-7	15	-	CASSFGHGGAYEQYF	TGTGCCAGCAGCTTCGGCCACGGGGGGGCCTACGAGCAGTACTTC
TRBV5-1	TRBD2	TRBJ2-1	14	-	CASRTSGTYNEQFF	TGCGCCAGTAGGACTAGCGGTACCTACAATGAGCAGTTCTTC
TRBV19	-	TRBJ2-7	13	-	CASSAAIRNEQYF	TGTGCCAGTAGTGCGGCAATCCGGAACGAGCAGTACTTC
TRBV19	-	TRBJ2-5	13	-	CASSEVQGGTQYF	TGTGCCAGTAGTGAGGTTCAGGGAGGGACCCAGTACTTC
TRBV5-1	-	TRBJ1-5	14	-	CASSPGGGNQPQHF	TGCGCCAGCAGCCCCGGAGGGGGCAATCAGCCCCAGCATTTT
TRBV11-3	-	TRBJ2-7	13	-	CASSPPGGDEQYF	TGTGCCAGCAGCCCCCCCGGAGGGGACGAGCAGTACTTC
TRBV29-1	TRBD1	TRBJ1-2	12	-	CSVSEGAGGYTF	TGCAGCGTCTCAGAGGGGGCGGGTGGCTACACCTTC